This entry is about one TCR beta chain. Its matching antigen is unknown. This specimen belongs to a study of cytomegalovirus exposure and HLA in healthy donors. Study findings and constraints: Later analysis identified several of the most significant clusters that appeared linked to common viral pathogens. There were some V segments, including TRBV6-2 and TRBV6-3, excluded as indistinguishable.

The V end was cut by 3 bases, the J end by 8 bases, with 13 bases between. This CDR3 region has 13 residues. The germline V gene encodes CDR1 KGHSH and CDR2 LQKENI. Healthy bone marrow donors supplied every sample. Whereas donors were nominally healthy upon sampling, unrecorded immune exposures were probable. Primers for the PCR totalled 60 Vbeta and 13 Jbeta. Sequenced by immunoSEQ multiplex PCR; TCRdb stores in-frame clones only, minus some. The repertoire shows roughly 77,000 clones; the top ten hold about 4.6%. The chain is built from TRBV18 and TRBJ1-2; perhaps TRBD1 as D (5 bases). Sequencing used PBMCs. The receptor's source is a young man in good health and CMV-seronegative. The CDR3 loop is CASSPTTVEGYTF. CDR3 coding DNA: TGTGCCAGCTCACCTACGACAGTTGAAGGCTACACCTTC.